The 2 T cell receptor beta chains given below trace back to one sample, sequenced in a study of shared clonotypes between healthy human individuals. Some clones are missing from TCRdb's copy, which holds only in-frame ones; the method was immunoSEQ multiplex PCR. The sample has 2.5 million or so clones, more than 90% seen once. Material: naive CD4+ T cells sorted from blood. Subset reported: CD45RA+ positively selected. Receptor source: a man aged 18 to 29 in good health.

This chain joins TRBV10-1 and TRBJ2-5; D may be TRBD1 (5 bases). Germline CDR1 reads WNHNN; CDR2 reads SYGVQD (reference sequence). The CDR3 covers 13 residues. Between the trimmed V and J ends, which lost 4 bases and 3 bases, there was a span of 9 bases. The CDR3 region is CASSVGREETQYF. The DNA for the CDR3 is TGCGCCAGCAGTGTCGGCAGGGAAGAGACCCAGTACTTC.

This chain joins TRBV27 and TRBJ2-7; D might be TRBD1 or TRBD2, each matching 6 bases. Trimming removed 5 bases at V and 2 bases at J, with 16 bases between. There are 15 residues in the CDR3. The germline CDR1 and CDR2 sequences are MNHEY and SMNVEV (reference sequence). The CDR3 nucleotides read TGTGCCAGCAGTCCCTGGAGGGGGGCGACCTACGAGCAGTACTTC. Amino acid sequence: CASSPWRGATYEQYF.